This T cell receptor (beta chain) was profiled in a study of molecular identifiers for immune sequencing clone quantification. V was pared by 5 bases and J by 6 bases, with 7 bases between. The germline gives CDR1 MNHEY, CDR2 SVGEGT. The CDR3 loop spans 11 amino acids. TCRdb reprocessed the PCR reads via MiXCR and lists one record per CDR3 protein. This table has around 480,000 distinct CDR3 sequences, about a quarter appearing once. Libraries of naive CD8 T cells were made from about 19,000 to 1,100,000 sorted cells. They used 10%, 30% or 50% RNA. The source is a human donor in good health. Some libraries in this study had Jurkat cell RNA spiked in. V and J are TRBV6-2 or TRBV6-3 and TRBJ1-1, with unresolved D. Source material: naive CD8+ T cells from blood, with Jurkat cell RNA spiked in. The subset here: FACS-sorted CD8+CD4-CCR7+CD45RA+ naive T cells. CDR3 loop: CASSTLAEAFF. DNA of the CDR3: TGTGCCAGCAGTACCCTGGCTGAAGCTTTCTTT.